This T cell receptor beta chain was found in a study of shared clonotypes between healthy human individuals (dated by TCRdb to 2018 to 2021). Some background on the complete study: Two women and three men aged 18 to 49 years were included in the cohort. For each donor, three plates each were used for CD4 naive and CD4 memory, two plates were used for CD8 naive, and one plate was used for CD8 memory. The study deeply sequenced blood TCR repertoires of about 5 healthy adults to estimate repertoire size and the extent of clonotype sharing between individuals. To increase sequencing depth and limit assay-specific biases, different laboratories used diverse techniques to prepare libraries and sequence TCR repertoires. Leukapheresis yielded between about 0.94 and 8.9 billion PBMCs per donor.

CDR1 and CDR2 were assigned from the germline V gene (reference sequence) as GTSNPN and SVGIG. The CDR3 runs 14 residues from the cysteine to the phenylalanine. The CDR3 DNA has 42 bases and is translated from base 1. V gives up 5 bases and J gives up 0 bases, and the segment between their germline ends measures 14 bases. TCR CDR3 regions were amplified from genomic DNA by multiplex PCR using the deep immunoSEQ assay. Genomic DNA extracted from each cell subset was distributed evenly over all wells of several immunoSEQ 96-well plates, and each plate served as one replicate. For sorted subsets, around 200 ng genomic DNA, equal to 25,000 to 35,000 T cell genomes, was loaded into each replicate PCR. Purified libraries were measured with a Qubit 3.0 fluorometer, size-checked on a Bioanalyzer 2100, and measured again with the KAPA Library Quantification kit. Every immunoSEQ 96-well plate was sequenced on a separate single-read 150-cycle Illumina NextSeq 550 flow cell. On the authors' methods: Because the immunoSEQ output included only junctional sequences and no quality scores, the filtering could not be the same as the filtering used for full-length reads. Sequences were annotated with PyIR, a Python wrapper for IgBLAST v1.9, and V/J genes and CDR3 were assigned using IMGT germline references. Reads were removed for weak V/J assignments (E-value above 1e-6), missing CDR3, stop codons, out-of-frame junctions, or ambiguous translated residues. V3J clonotypes were defined as sequences sharing the same inferred V gene, J gene, and CDR3 amino acid sequence. Percentage overlap between repertoires was calculated by dividing the number of shared unique clonotypes by the size of the smaller repertoire. RTK rarefaction, the Chao1 estimator, and Recon v2.1 estimates of unobserved clonotypes were used to assess repertoire richness. For all TCRbeta clonotypes obtained by the gDNA method from four donors, generation probabilities were computed with OLGA. The source is immuneACCESS, and TCRdb retained only in-frame sequences with V and J called. Part of the clones is not carried over; for the studies checked, unresolved V genes explain less than half of this, and the remainder is unexplained. That table furnishes V, J and clone size, whereas the DNA furnished D and trimming. In all, the sample holds 950,000 to 1,300,000 clones, and about 80% of those were seen once. Of the sample, 1.4% to 1.5% falls within the top ten clones.

Overall results and qualifications from the work: Naive subsets generally had larger estimated clonotype richness than memory subsets. Sharing across four donors was observed for around 5% of naive CD4, 3% to 4% of naive CD8, over 2% of memory CD4, and about 0.39% of memory CD8 clonotypes. Compared with non-shared clonotypes, the clonotypes found in all four sorted-subset donors had higher generation probabilities. Even with the large sequencing depth, rarefaction of the sorted-subset datasets indicated that sequencing was incomplete. Because the study included only a small number of donors, the genetic and exposure-history diversity represented was limited. Pairwise subsampling led to the expectation that sequencing depth would affect the degree of clonotype sharing among donors. Only blood was sampled, and tissue TCR repertoires likely differ from those in blood.

The donors were healthy, HIV-negative adults with no recently reported acute infections or vaccinations. All donors were Caucasian adults living in Nashville, Tennessee, USA. CD4+ T cells were enriched through magnetic negative selection, after which naive cells were positively selected on CD45RA and the remaining negative fraction served as the memory subset. After blood collection by leukapheresis, PBMCs were isolated using Ficoll-Histopaque density gradient centrifugation and then cryopreserved in the vapor phase of liquid nitrogen. Purity and quantity of every magnetically sorted T cell population were checked by analytical flow cytometry. Genomic DNA was isolated from every sorted fraction and measured by UV absorbance on a Nanodrop 2000c. Concerning this clone: Its antigen target is currently unknown. Base-call qualities are not available, and no considerably larger clone is one nucleotide away.

The TCR comes from a man between 18 and 29 years old in good health. The sequencing sample was made of memory CD4+ T cells sorted from blood. The cell subset or site tag for this specimen amounts to: CD45RA-negative fraction. This receptor chain uses TRBV30 and TRBJ2-7, with TRBD2 as a weak D call on 6 bases. The CDR3 region: CAWGSGFTSYEQYF. The bases are TGTGCCTGGGGAAGCGGGTTTACCTCCTACGAGCAGTACTTC. Beyond the CDR3, the reference TRBV30 and TRBJ2-7 genes provide the residues; the full variable domain reads: SQTIHQWPATLVQPVGSPLSLECTVEGTSNPNLYWYRQAAGRGLQLLFYSVGIGQISSEVPQNLSASRPQDRQFILSSKKLLLSDSGFYLCAWGSGFTSYEQYFGPGTRLTVT.